This entry is about one T cell receptor (beta chain). Its matching antigen is unknown. V lost 5 bases and J lost 9; bases outside the gene matches: 4. The CDR3 length is 12 residues. Germline assignment: CDR1 MRHNA and CDR2 SNTAGT. This record comes from a study of cytomegalovirus exposure and HLA in healthy donors. As for the study in general: Clustering assigned 81% of the roughly 400 genotyped donors to the Caucasian-associated ancestry cluster. General observations from the study: Among the sequence variants, a highly shared cluster was likely an artifact of sequencing.

Donors counted as nominally healthy when sampled, yet unrecorded immune exposures were likely. PCR employed 60 Vbeta and 13 Jbeta primers. Clones were read by immunoSEQ multiplex PCR, and TCRdb kept only the in-frame ones, dropping some. Of roughly 99,000 clones in the sample, more than 65% were seen once. This clonotype was sampled from a male donor in good health and CMV-seronegative. The sequenced sample was PBMCs. The V and J genes are TRBV6-4 and TRBJ2-1, with TRBD1 identical over 7 bases. The CDR3 bases are TGTGCCAGCAGTACGACAGGGAGTGAGCAGTTCTTC. Its protein is CASSTTGSEQFF.